The sequence of this TCR beta chain was determined in a study of OX40 agonist ivuxolimab in advanced cancers. Overall study results and limits: There were, on average, more expanded clones in CD8+ T cells than in CD4+.

About this clone: Its target is not known.

Generated by immunoSEQ multiplex PCR, the TCRdb table keeps only in-frame clones and is missing some. The table has about 58,000 clones, over 65% seen once. Germline loops: CDR1 MNHEY, CDR2 SMNVEV (reference sequence). The CDR3 extends over 15 amino acids. V lost 5 bases, J lost 8 bases, and 21 bases lay in between. The chain couples TRBV27 to TRBJ1-1; D is ambiguous. The specimen comprised CD4+ or CD8+ T cells sorted from blood, sampled in a trial of the OX40 agonist ivuxolimab. The TCR sequence derives from an adult with an advanced solid tumor such as melanoma, head and neck, liver or kidney cancer. The CDR3 nucleotides are TGTGCCAGCAGTCCCAGTGGCTGGAGGGAATACGAAGCTTTCTTT. This sequence encodes CASSPSGWREYEAFF.